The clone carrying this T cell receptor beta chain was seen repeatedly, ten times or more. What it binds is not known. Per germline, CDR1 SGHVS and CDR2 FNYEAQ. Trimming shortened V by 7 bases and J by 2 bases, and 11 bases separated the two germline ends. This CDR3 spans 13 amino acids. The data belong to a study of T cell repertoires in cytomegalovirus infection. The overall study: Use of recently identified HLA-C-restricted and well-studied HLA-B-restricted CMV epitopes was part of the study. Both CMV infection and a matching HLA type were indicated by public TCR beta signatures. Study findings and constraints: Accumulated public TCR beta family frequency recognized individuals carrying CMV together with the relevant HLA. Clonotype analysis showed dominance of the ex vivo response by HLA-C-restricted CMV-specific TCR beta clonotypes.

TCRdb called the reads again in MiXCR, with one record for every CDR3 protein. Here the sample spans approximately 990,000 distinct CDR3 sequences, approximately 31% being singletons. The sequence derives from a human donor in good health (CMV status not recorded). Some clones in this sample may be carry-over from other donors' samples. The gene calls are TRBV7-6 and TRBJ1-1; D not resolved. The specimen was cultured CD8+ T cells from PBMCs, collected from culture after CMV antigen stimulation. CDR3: CASTPAGNTEAFF. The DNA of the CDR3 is TGTGCCAGCACGCCGGCAGGAAACACTGAAGCTTTCTTT.